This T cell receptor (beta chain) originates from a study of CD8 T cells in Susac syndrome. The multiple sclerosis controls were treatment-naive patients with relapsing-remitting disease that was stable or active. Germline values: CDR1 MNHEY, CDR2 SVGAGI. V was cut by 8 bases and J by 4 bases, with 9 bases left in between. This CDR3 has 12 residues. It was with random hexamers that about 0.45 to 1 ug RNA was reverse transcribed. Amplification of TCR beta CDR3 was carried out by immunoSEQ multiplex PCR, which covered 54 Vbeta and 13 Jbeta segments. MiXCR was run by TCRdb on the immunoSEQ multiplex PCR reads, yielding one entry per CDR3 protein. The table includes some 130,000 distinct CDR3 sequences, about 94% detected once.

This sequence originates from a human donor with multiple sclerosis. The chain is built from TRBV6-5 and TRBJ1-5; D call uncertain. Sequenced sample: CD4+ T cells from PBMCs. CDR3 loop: CASRGPNQPQHF. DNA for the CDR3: TGTGCCAGCCGGGGTCCAAATCAGCCCCAGCATTTT.